This T cell receptor beta chain came from a study of long-term antiretroviral therapy in people with HIV. Study-wide results and limits: There were no data on ART adherence, viral resistance or therapy changes, a gap that limits inferences about post-ART repertoire changes. The ART regimens used between 2004 and 2017 may be less effective than current ones.

The table lists this clone with a count of one. The antigen is unknown. Investigators performed immunoSEQ version v3.0 at survey level. The method was immunoSEQ multiplex PCR; TCRdb's version includes in-frame clones alone and lacks a portion of them. The sample contains 16,000 or so clones, 60% to 80% of which appear only once. CDR1 and CDR2 (germline): SGHAT, FQNNGV. This CDR3 spans 17 amino acids. Trimming pared 2 bases from V and 6 bases from J, leaving 17 bases between. The J gene is TRBJ1-6, the V gene TRBV11-2; weak D call: TRBD1 (5 bases). The sequences come from unsorted PBMCs, collected approximately 2.1 years before starting antiretroviral therapy. This TCR was recovered from a man aged 25-45 years with HIV. This chain's CDR3 is CASSLLGGAMGNSPLHF. The CDR3 DNA reads TGTGCCAGCAGCTTATTAGGCGGGGCCATGGGTAATTCACCCCTCCACTTT.